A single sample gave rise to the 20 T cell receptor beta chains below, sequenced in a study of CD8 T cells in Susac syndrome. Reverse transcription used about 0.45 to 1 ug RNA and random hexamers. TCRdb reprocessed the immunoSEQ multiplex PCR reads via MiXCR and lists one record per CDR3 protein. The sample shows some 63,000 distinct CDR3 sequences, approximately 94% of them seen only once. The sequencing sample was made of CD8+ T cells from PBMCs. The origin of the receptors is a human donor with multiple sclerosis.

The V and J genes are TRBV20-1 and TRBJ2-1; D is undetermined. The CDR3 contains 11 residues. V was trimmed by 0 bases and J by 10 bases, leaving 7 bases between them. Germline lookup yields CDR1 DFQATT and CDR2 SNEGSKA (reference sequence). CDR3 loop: CSARDSLEQFF. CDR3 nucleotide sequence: TGCAGTGCTAGAGATTCCCTGGAGCAGTTCTTC.

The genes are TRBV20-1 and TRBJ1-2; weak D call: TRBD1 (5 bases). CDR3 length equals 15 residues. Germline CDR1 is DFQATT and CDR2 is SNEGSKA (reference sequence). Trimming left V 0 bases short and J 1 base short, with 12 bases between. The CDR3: CSARDLTANNYGYTF. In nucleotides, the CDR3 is TGCAGTGCTAGAGATCTGACAGCAAATAACTATGGCTACACCTTC.

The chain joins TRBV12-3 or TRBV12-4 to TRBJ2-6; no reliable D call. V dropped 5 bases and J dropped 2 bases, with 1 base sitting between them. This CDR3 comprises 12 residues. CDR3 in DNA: TGTGCCAGCAGTCCTGGGGCCAACGTCCTGACTTTC. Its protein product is CASSPGANVLTF.

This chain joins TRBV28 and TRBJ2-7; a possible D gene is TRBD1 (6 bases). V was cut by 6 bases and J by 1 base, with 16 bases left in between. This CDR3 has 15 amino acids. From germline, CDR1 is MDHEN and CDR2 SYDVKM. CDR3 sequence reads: CASSKRDMGSYEQYF. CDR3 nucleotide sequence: TGTGCCAGCAGCAAACGGGACATGGGTTCCTACGAGCAGTACTTC.

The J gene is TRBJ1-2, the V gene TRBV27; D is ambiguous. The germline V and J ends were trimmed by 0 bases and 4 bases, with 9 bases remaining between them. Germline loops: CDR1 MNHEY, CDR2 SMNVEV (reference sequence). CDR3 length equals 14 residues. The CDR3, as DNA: TGTGCCAGCAGTTTATCTTCTAACGGCTATGGCTACACCTTC. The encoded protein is CASSLSSNGYGYTF.

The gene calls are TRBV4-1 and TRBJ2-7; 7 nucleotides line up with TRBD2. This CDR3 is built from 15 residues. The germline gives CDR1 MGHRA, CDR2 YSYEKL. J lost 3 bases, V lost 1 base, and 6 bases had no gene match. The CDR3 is CASSQVQGGNYEQYF. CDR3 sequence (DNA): TGCGCCAGCAGCCAAGTGCAGGGAGGGAACTACGAGCAGTACTTC.

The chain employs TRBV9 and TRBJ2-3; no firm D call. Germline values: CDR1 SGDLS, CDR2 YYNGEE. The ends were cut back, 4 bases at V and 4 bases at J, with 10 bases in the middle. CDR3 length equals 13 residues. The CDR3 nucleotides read TGTGCCAGCAGCCCCCACTCTCCAGATACGCAGTATTTT. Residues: CASSPHSPDTQYF. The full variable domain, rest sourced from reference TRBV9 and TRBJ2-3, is DSGVTQTPKHLITATGQRVTLRCSPRSGDLSVYWYQQSLDQGLQFLIQYYNGEERAKGNILERFSAQQFPDLHSELNLSSLELGDSALYFCASSPHSPDTQYFGPGTRLTVL.

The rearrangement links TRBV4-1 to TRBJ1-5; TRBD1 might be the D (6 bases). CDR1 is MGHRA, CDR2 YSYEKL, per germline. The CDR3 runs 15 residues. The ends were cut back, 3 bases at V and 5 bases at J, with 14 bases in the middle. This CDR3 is CASSQFRGADQPQHF. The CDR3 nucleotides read TGCGCCAGCAGCCAGTTCAGGGGCGCCGATCAGCCCCAGCATTTT.

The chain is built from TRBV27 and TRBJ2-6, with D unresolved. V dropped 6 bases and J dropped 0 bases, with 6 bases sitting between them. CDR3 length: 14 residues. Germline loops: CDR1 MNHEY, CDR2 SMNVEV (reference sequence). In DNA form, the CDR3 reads TGTGCCAGCAGGACGTACTCTGGGGCCAACGTCCTGACTTTC. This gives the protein CASRTYSGANVLTF. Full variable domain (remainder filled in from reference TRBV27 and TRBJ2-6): EAQVTQNPRYLITVTGKKLTVTCSQNMNHEYMSWYRQDPGLGLRQIYYSMNVEVTDKGDVPEGYKVSRKEKRNFPLILESPSPNQTSLYFCASRTYSGANVLTFGAGSRLTVL.

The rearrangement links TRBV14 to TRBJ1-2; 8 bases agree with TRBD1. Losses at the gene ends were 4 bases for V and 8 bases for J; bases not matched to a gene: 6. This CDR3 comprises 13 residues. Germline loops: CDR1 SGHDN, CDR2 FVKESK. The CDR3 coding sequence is TGTGCCAGCAGCCCCCAGGACAGGGTGGGCTACACCTTC. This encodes CASSPQDRVGYTF.

CDR3 loop: CSVEDPRGTSYEQYF. The CDR3 DNA reads TGCAGCGTTGAAGACCCGAGAGGGACCTCCTACGAGCAGTACTTC. This chain links TRBV29-1 with TRBJ2-7; D could derive from TRBD1 or TRBD2 (5 bases each). V was trimmed by 0 bases and J by 0 bases, leaving 12 bases between them. The CDR3 is 15 amino acids. The germline V gene encodes CDR1 SQVTM and CDR2 ANQGSEA.

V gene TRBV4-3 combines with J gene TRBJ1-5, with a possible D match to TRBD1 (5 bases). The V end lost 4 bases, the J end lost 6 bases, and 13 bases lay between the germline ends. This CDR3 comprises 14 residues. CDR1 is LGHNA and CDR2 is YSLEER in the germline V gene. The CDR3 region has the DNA TGCGCCAGCAGCCCCGGGGAGGGGAGTCAGCCCCAGCATTTT. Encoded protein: CASSPGEGSQPQHF.

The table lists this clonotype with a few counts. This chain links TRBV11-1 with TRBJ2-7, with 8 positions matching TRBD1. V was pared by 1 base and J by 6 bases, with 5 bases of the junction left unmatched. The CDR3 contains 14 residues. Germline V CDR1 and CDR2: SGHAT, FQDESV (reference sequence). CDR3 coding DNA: TGTGCCAGCAGCTTAGGGACAGGGCACGGCGAGCAGTACTTC. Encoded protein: CASSLGTGHGEQYF. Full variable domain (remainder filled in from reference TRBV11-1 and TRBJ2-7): EAEVAQSPRYKITEKSQAVAFWCDPISGHATLYWYRQILGQGPELLVQFQDESVVDDSQLPKDRFSAERLKGVDSTLKIQPAELGDSAMYLCASSLGTGHGEQYFGPGTRLTVT.

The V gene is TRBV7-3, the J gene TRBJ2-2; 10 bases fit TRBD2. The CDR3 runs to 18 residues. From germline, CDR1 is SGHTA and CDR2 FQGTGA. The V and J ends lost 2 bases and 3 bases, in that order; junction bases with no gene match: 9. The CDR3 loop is CASSLVPPSGGDTGELFF. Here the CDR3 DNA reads TGTGCCAGCAGCTTAGTTCCCCCTAGCGGGGGCGACACCGGGGAGCTGTTTTTT.

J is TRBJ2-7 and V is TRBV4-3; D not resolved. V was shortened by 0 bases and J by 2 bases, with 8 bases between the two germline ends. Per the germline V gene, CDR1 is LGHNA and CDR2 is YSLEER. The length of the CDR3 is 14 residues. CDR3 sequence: CASSQDAGAYEQYF. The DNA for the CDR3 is TGCGCCAGCAGCCAAGATGCTGGTGCCTACGAGCAGTACTTC.

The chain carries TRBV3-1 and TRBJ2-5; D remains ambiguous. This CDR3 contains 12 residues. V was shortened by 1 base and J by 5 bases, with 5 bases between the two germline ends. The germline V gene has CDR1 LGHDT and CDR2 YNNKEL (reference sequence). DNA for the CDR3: TGTGCCAGCAGCCAAGCGGAGGAGACCCAGTACTTC. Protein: CASSQAEETQYF.

In DNA form, the CDR3 reads TGCAGTGTTCGCCTCCGTCTAGACTACAATGAGCAGTTCTTC. Amino acids: CSVRLRLDYNEQFF. This rearrangement joins TRBV20-1 to TRBJ2-1, with D unresolved. This CDR3 is built from 14 residues. Germline V gives CDR1 DFQATT, CDR2 SNEGSKA (reference sequence). The V end was cut by 7 bases, the J end by 3 bases, with 16 bases between.

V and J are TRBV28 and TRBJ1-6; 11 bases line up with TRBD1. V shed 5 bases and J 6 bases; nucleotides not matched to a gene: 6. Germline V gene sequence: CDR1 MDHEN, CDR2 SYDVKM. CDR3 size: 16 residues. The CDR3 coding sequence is TGTGCCAGCAGTGGACAGGGGGCGCGGCCTAATTCACCCCTCCACTTT. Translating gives CASSGQGARPNSPLHF.

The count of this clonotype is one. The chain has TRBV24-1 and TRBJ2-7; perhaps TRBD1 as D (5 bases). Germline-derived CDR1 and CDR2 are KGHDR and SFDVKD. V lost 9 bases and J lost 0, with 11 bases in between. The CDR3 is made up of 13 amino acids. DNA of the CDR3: TGTGCCACCTCGTTGACAGACTCCTACGAGCAGTACTTC. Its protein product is CATSLTDSYEQYF.

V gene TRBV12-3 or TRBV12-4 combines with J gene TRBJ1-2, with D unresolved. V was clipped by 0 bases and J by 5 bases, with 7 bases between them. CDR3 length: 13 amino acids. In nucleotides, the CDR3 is TGTGCCAGCAGTTTAGCGGCGGGTTATGGCTACACCTTC. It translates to CASSLAAGYGYTF.